One and the same sample provided the 10 T cell receptor beta chains below, sequenced in a study of T cells after yellow fever vaccination. TCRdb reanalysed the 5' RACE reads using MiXCR and keeps one entry per CDR3 protein. Of over 150,000 distinct CDR3 sequences listed, approximately 6.2% are singletons. Specimen: CD4+ T cells sorted from PBMCs, collected on the day of the first yellow fever vaccination. The receptors derive from a man aged 18 to 29 who received the YFV17D yellow fever vaccine.

The chain is built from TRBV7-9 and TRBJ2-7; 7 bases map to TRBD1. Germline trimming cut 11 bases from V and 9 bases from J; bases unmatched to any gene: 25. The CDR3 has 16 residues. The germline V gene has CDR1 SEHNR and CDR2 FQNEAQ (reference sequence). CDR3 residues: CAPKARDSPPYGVQYV. DNA for the CDR3: TGTGCCCCGAAAGCCCGGGACAGCCCACCTTATGGGGTGCAGTACGTC.

This clonotype was counted a few times. The chain employs TRBV19 and TRBJ2-7, with TRBD1 matching 7 bases. After removal of 7 bases from V and 2 bases from J, the junction contained 8 bases not matched to a gene. CDR1 LNHDA and CDR2 SQIVND come from the germline V gene (reference sequence). The CDR3 has 14 residues. The CDR3 loop reads CASNHRGRAYEQYF. As DNA, the CDR3 is TGTGCCAGTAACCACAGGGGCCGGGCCTACGAGCAGTACTTC. Looking up the rest from reference TRBV19 and TRBJ2-7 gives the full variable domain: DGGITQSPKYLFRKEGQNVTLSCEQNLNHDAMYWYRQDPGQGLRLIYYSQIVNDFQKGDIAEGYSVSREKKESFPLTVTSAQKNPTAFYLCASNHRGRAYEQYFGPGTRLTVT.

In its sample, this clonotype was seen a few times. The CDR3 DNA follows: TGTGCCAGCAGGGCCCCTGAGGATGGTCAGCCCCAGCATTTT. This codes for CASRAPEDGQPQHF. The rearrangement joins TRBV12-3 or TRBV12-4 to TRBJ1-5, with no clear D. This CDR3 spans 14 amino acids. V lost 6 bases, J lost 6 bases, and 15 bases lay in between.

This clonotype has a handful of counts. The chain links TRBV5-1 to TRBJ2-5; perhaps TRBD1 as D (7 bases). V lost 1 base, J lost 3 bases, and 10 bases lay in between. Germline V gene sequence: CDR1 SGHRS, CDR2 YFSETQ. The CDR3 sequence is 14 residues long. This chain's CDR3 is CASSLTGEEETQYF. The CDR3 coding sequence is TGCGCCAGCAGCTTGACAGGGGAGGAAGAGACCCAGTACTTC. The full variable domain, rest sourced from reference TRBV5-1 and TRBJ2-5, is KAGVTQTPRYLIKTRGQQVTLSCSPISGHRSVSWYQQTPGQGLQFLFEYFSETQRNKGNFPGRFSGRQFSNSRSEMNVSTLELGDSALYLCASSLTGEEETQYFGPGTRLLVL.

This clonotype was observed at least ten times. The CDR3: CASSLLLGGTQYF. The DNA for the CDR3 is TGTGCCAGCAGTTTACTTTTGGGGGGGACCCAGTACTTC. The chain is built from TRBV12-3 or TRBV12-4 and TRBJ2-5; weak D call: TRBD2 (6 bases). The V and J ends lost 2 bases and 7 bases respectively, with 11 bases between them. This CDR3 region has 13 residues.

This clonotype has at least ten counts. The chain uses TRBV28 and TRBJ2-7; TRBD2 matches 7 bases. The germline V gene has CDR1 MDHEN and CDR2 SYDVKM. The V segment lost 4 bases and the J segment 2 bases; nucleotides outside the gene matches: 11. CDR3 length equals 16 residues. CDR3 in DNA: TGTGCCAGCAGTTCAGCGGGGTCGCCAAAGACCTACGAGCAGTACTTC. This sequence encodes CASSSAGSPKTYEQYF.

This clonotype has ten or more counts. The chain combines TRBV5-1 with TRBJ2-3; 12 nucleotides align to TRBD2. V lost 5 bases and J lost 2; bases outside the gene matches: 6. CDR1 is SGHRS and CDR2 is YFSETQ in the germline V gene. The CDR3 sequence is 16 residues long. The CDR3 protein is CASRKTSGGITDTQYF. In DNA, the CDR3 is TGCGCCAGCAGGAAAACTAGCGGGGGGATCACAGATACGCAGTATTTT. Using reference TRBV5-1 and TRBJ2-3 for the parts outside the CDR3, the full variable domain is KAGVTQTPRYLIKTRGQQVTLSCSPISGHRSVSWYQQTPGQGLQFLFEYFSETQRNKGNFPGRFSGRQFSNSRSEMNVSTLELGDSALYLCASRKTSGGITDTQYFGPGTRLTVL.

This clonotype was observed once. A read error is possible here, since a much larger clone lies one base away. No conserved phenylalanine or tryptophan ends this CDR3, so it is likely a read error. J is TRBJ2-5 and V is TRBV5-1, with D perhaps matching TRBD1 or TRBD2 (6 bases each). Per the germline V gene, CDR1 is SGHRS and CDR2 is YFSETQ. This CDR3 contains 14 residues. V shed 1 base and J shed 5 bases, with 12 bases lying between them. The DNA for the CDR3 is TGCGCCAGCAGCTTGACGGGGGCGGGGGAGACCCAGTACCTC. It is translated as CASSLTGAGETQYL.

This clonotype has more than one count but fewer than ten. This chain uses TRBV5-1 with TRBJ2-5; 7 positions match TRBD1. CDR1 is SGHRS, CDR2 YFSETQ, per germline. The CDR3 runs 14 residues. V shed 4 bases, J shed 4 bases, and the junction held 7 bases outside the gene matches. CDR3 DNA sequence: TGCGCCAGCAGCCATACAGGGGTGGGAGAGACCCAGTACTTC. Protein: CASSHTGVGETQYF.

J is TRBJ2-4 and V is TRBV28; D uncertain. The CDR3 contains 12 residues. V shed 2 bases and J shed 8 bases, with 7 bases lying between them. Germline assignment: CDR1 MDHEN and CDR2 SYDVKM. The CDR3 sequence is CASSLSMDIQYF. The CDR3 nucleotides read TGTGCCAGCAGTTTAAGTATGGACATTCAGTACTTC.